What follows is one TCR beta chain and its context. The antigen is not known. Some clones are missing from TCRdb's copy, which holds only in-frame ones; the method was immunoSEQ multiplex PCR. Altogether 150,000 to 200,000 clones are present, roughly 82% being singletons, with the ten largest covering about 1.6%. The CDR3 consists of 13 residues. Germline V gene sequence: CDR1 SGHVS, CDR2 FQNEAQ. Trimming left V 5 bases short and J 1 base short, with 9 bases between. The sample is drawn from a study of cytomegalovirus exposure and HLA in healthy donors. At the level of the study: The same platform used for the 666 first-cohort repertoires was also used for the 130 or so validation repertoires, as a later analysis reported. General study findings and limits: Most TCR sequences were uncommon, yet certain public TCRs appeared in many donors. Published work reported that the classifier diagnosed cytomegalovirus status with high specificity and sensitivity.

Separate from the roughly 720-subject first cohort was the approximately 120-subject validation cohort, to which the donors belonged. V gene TRBV7-8 combines with J gene TRBJ2-7; tentative D call: TRBD1 (5 bases). This TCR derives from a woman younger than 35 in good health and CMV-seronegative. The sample taken for sequencing was PBMCs. The CDR3 DNA reads TGTGCCAGCAGCACCCAGGGATCCTACGAGCAGTACTTC. It yields the protein CASSTQGSYEQYF.